One sample yielded the 18 T cell receptor beta chains listed below, sequenced in a study of blood T cells in healthy people across ages. Primers used in a second PCR of about 7 to 12 cycles were a sample-barcoded 5' primer and a J-beta primer mix. TCRdb re-called the 5' RACE reads through MiXCR, storing one row per CDR3 protein. In the table there are over a million distinct CDR3 sequences, approximately 59% of which are singletons. The material sequenced was blood. The receptors were gathered from a young man in good health.

This rearrangement joins TRBV6-5 to TRBJ1-2; no firm D call. Germline V gene data show CDR1 as MNHEY and CDR2 as SVGAGI. Deletions cut 0 bases from V and 9 bases from J, with 20 bases between. The CDR3 has 16 amino acids. CDR3 nucleotides: TGTGCCAGCAGTTACTCATCCCCAGTCCCACTGAGCAGCTACACCTTC. It translates to CASSYSSPVPLSSYTF.

V gene TRBV6-6 combines with J gene TRBJ2-1; D uncertain. CDR1 is MNHNY and CDR2 is SVGAGI in the germline V gene (reference sequence). The CDR3 extends over 11 amino acids. The V gene lost 6 bases and the J gene lost 9 bases, with 9 bases spanning the gap. DNA of the CDR3: TGTGCCAGCAGCCAGCTCGTTGAGCAGTTCTTC. Its protein product is CASSQLVEQFF.

The chain carries TRBV27 and TRBJ1-5, with unresolved D. The V end lost 5 bases, the J end lost 7 bases, and 12 bases lay between the germline ends. Germline V lookup: CDR1 MNHEY, CDR2 SMNVEV (reference sequence). The CDR3 contains 13 residues. DNA for the CDR3: TGTGCCAGCAGTCCCTCAGTCAGGCAGCCCCAGCATTTT. It encodes CASSPSVRQPQHF.

The V call is TRBV7-9, the J call TRBJ2-6, with D possibly being TRBD2 (5 bases). This CDR3 region has 13 residues. Trimming left V 5 bases short and J 4 bases short, with 6 bases between. Germline values: CDR1 SEHNR, CDR2 FQNEAQ (reference sequence). CDR3 nucleotide sequence: TGTGCCAGCAGCGGGGAGGGGGCCAACGTCCTGACTTTC. Protein product: CASSGEGANVLTF.

V is TRBV7-9 and J is TRBJ2-4; a possible D gene is TRBD2 (6 bases). The J call is doubtful: the DNA matches TRBJ2-7 better. CDR1 and CDR2 from the germline V gene are SEHNR and FQNEAQ (reference sequence). This CDR3 is 14 amino acids long. The CDR3: CASSPGSVGSEQYF. Here the CDR3 DNA reads TGTGCCAGCAGCCCCGGCTCCGTCGGGAGCGAGCAGTACTTC.

This chain links TRBV5-1 with TRBJ2-5, with TRBD1 matching 12 bases. With 6 bases clipped from V and 11 bases from J, the junction kept 17 bases outside the gene matches. The CDR3 sequence is 16 residues long. Germline V gives CDR1 SGHRS, CDR2 YFSETQ. CDR3 coding DNA: TGCGCCAGCAAGTTGGAATGGGACAGGGGGCTTCGGGAGCAGTACTTC. Translated, it gives CASKLEWDRGLREQYF.

This rearrangement joins TRBV6-6 to TRBJ1-1, with D perhaps TRBD1 (5 bases). The germline gives CDR1 MNHNY, CDR2 SVGAGI (reference sequence). This CDR3 contains 15 residues. With 5 bases removed from V and 5 bases from J, the gap between germline ends came to 18 bases. The CDR3 region has the DNA TGTGCCAGCAGTCAAAAAGGGGCCCACGGGACTGAAGCTTTCTTT. The encoded protein is CASSQKGAHGTEAFF.

This clonotype has a handful of counts. The chain's CDR3 is CSATGARYEQYF. For the CDR3, the DNA is TGCAGCGCTACAGGGGCCAGATACGAGCAGTACTTC. V is TRBV29-1 and J is TRBJ2-7, with 7 bases identical to TRBD1. Germline V CDR1 and CDR2: SQVTM, ANQGSEA. The CDR3 sequence is 12 residues long. Germline trimming cut 7 bases from V and 4 bases from J; bases unmatched to any gene: 7.

The chain combines TRBV15 with TRBJ1-2, with D perhaps TRBD1 (5 bases). The germline gives CDR1 LNHNV, CDR2 YYDKDF (reference sequence). The CDR3 totals 14 residues. V was trimmed by 4 bases and J by 8 bases, leaving 17 bases between them. In DNA, the CDR3 is TGTGCCACCAGCAAAGACAGATCCTTGACGGGCTACACCTTC. This translates into CATSKDRSLTGYTF. Full variable domain (rest looked up from reference TRBV15 and TRBJ1-2): DAMVIQNPRYQVTQFGKPVTLSCSQTLNHNVMYWYQQKSSQAPKLLFHYYDKDFNNEADTPDNFQSRRPNTSFCFLDIRSPGLGDTAMYLCATSKDRSLTGYTFGSGTRLTVV.

The J gene is TRBJ1-2, the V gene TRBV10-3; TRBD1 is a possible D gene (6 bases). Germline CDR1 reads ENHRY; CDR2 reads SYGVKD. Trimming removed 0 bases from V and 8 bases from J, with 13 bases in between. CDR3 length: 14 residues. The CDR3 nucleotides are TGTGCCATCAGTGAGTCTGGTCCCGACAGGGGCTACACCTTC. Translation: CAISESGPDRGYTF.

The chain employs TRBV4-1 and TRBJ1-2, with D uncertain. The V gene's germline CDR1 is MGHRA and CDR2 YSYEKL. Trimming removed 0 bases from V and 6 bases from J, with 14 bases in between. This CDR3 spans 15 amino acids. The CDR3, as DNA: TGCGCCAGCAGCCAAGACTGGACTGATAGGAATGGCTACACCTTC. The encoded protein is CASSQDWTDRNGYTF.

This sequence joins TRBV20-1 and TRBJ2-6; D remains unclear. This CDR3 is built from 14 residues. Trimming removed 3 bases at V and 3 bases at J, with 9 bases between. Germline-derived CDR1 and CDR2 are DFQATT and SNEGSKA (reference sequence). The CDR3 coding sequence is TGCAGTGCTAGGGAAATGAGTGGGGCCAACGTCCTGACTTTC. It yields the protein CSAREMSGANVLTF.

This clonotype was observed a few times. The V gene is TRBV9, the J gene TRBJ2-1, with TRBD2 matching over 8 bases. Germline V gene sequence: CDR1 SGDLS, CDR2 YYNGEE. V was pared by 0 bases and J by 1 base, with 18 bases of the junction left unmatched. The CDR3 is made up of 21 amino acids. In nucleotides, the CDR3 is TGTGCCAGCAGCGTAGGTGGGATCCAGCGGGAGAGCTCTTGGTCCTACAATGAGCAGTTCTTC. It translates to CASSVGGIQRESSWSYNEQFF. Variable domain in full (rest from reference TRBV9 and TRBJ2-1): DSGVTQTPKHLITATGQRVTLRCSPRSGDLSVYWYQQSLDQGLQFLIQYYNGEERAKGNILERFSAQQFPDLHSELNLSSLELGDSALYFCASSVGGIQRESSWSYNEQFFGPGTRLTVL.

The genes are TRBV4-3 and TRBJ1-4; no definite D call. V was shortened by 7 bases and J by 3 bases, with 21 bases between the two germline ends. The CDR3 extends over 17 amino acids. Germline V CDR1 and CDR2: LGHNA, YSLEER. CDR3 nucleotide sequence: TGCGCCAGCACCCCAAGTACGGGCGGGGTAGCTAATGAAAAACTGTTTTTT. This encodes CASTPSTGGVANEKLFF.

This clonotype was detected a few times. The V and J genes are TRBV4-1 and TRBJ1-5; D is perhaps TRBD1 (5 bases). Germline lookup yields CDR1 MGHRA and CDR2 YSYEKL. This CDR3 is built from 16 residues. Trimming shortened V by 2 bases and J by 0 bases, and 11 bases separated the two germline ends. The CDR3 nucleotides are TGCGCCAGCAGCCAACACGGGGGAGTTAGCAATCAGCCCCAGCATTTT. As protein: CASSQHGGVSNQPQHF.

The rearrangement links TRBV12-3 or TRBV12-4 to TRBJ1-5, with 10 bases matching TRBD1. Trimming took 4 bases from V and 4 from J; bases not matched to a gene: 16. This CDR3 region has 19 residues. The chain's CDR3 is CASSSKPLGQGGGNQPQHF. CDR3 sequence (DNA): TGTGCCAGCAGTTCCAAACCCTTAGGACAGGGGGGGGGTAATCAGCCCCAGCATTTT.

This clonotype has only a few counts. This chain uses TRBV3-1 with TRBJ2-7; D is undetermined. Germline lookup yields CDR1 LGHDT and CDR2 YNNKEL (reference sequence). The germline V and J ends were trimmed by 0 bases and 0 bases, with 21 bases remaining between them. CDR3 length equals 19 residues. The CDR3 nucleotides read TGTGCCAGCAGCCAAGATCACGGGCTTGTAGGTTATCCCTCCTACGAGCAGTACTTC. Its translation is CASSQDHGLVGYPSYEQYF.

This clonotype was counted only a few times. The chain uses TRBV20-1 and TRBJ2-7; weak D call: TRBD2 (6 bases). The V gene's germline CDR1 is DFQATT and CDR2 SNEGSKA (reference sequence). The CDR3 totals 13 residues. V was pared by 5 bases and J by 1 base, with 12 bases between. In DNA form, the CDR3 reads TGCAGTGCTGGCCCAGGGAGGTCCTACGAGCAGTACTTC. As protein: CSAGPGRSYEQYF.